The source of this T cell receptor beta chain is a study of cytomegalovirus exposure and HLA in healthy donors. The length of the CDR3 is 18 residues. The V gene end was trimmed by 5 bases and the J gene end by 7 bases; junction bases not matched to a gene: 20. Per germline, CDR1 SEHNR and CDR2 FQNEAQ (reference sequence). Use of 60 Vbeta and 13 Jbeta primers characterized the PCR. Sequencing was performed with immunoSEQ multiplex PCR; in TCRdb, only in-frame clones are kept and a portion is missing. The top ten hold roughly 6.7% of the sample, which has 150,000 to 200,000 clones, around 83% seen once. Each donor was healthy, and each was a bone marrow donor. As regards this clone: The antigen is unknown.

Study-wide findings and caveats: Three chains linked to CMV were shown in vitro to be specific for CMV antigens. A list of roughly 180 TCR beta chains associated with cytomegalovirus was given.

Sample: PBMCs. This chain links TRBV7-9 with TRBJ1-3; 7 bases are a match to TRBD1. This sequence was found in a man aged 50 to 60 in good health and CMV-seropositive. CDR3 loop: CASSPGTRWDSPENTIYF. The DNA of the CDR3 is TGTGCCAGCAGCCCCGGAACAAGGTGGGACAGCCCTGAGAACACCATATATTTT.